Below are 32 T cell receptor beta chains sequenced from a single sample in a study of cytomegalovirus exposure and HLA in healthy donors. The PCR ran on 60 Vbeta and 13 Jbeta primers. Libraries were prepared by immunoSEQ multiplex PCR; TCRdb keeps only in-frame clonotypes and omits some of them. The table shows about 130,000 clones, with 75% to 85% occurring only once. Sequences were obtained from PBMCs. All receptors come from a man between 35 and 55 years old in good health and CMV-seronegative.

The chain is built from TRBV29-1 and TRBJ1-1; D is ambiguous. The V end lost 3 bases, the J end lost 1 base, and 6 bases lay between the germline ends. The CDR3 runs to 12 residues. CDR1 is SQVTM and CDR2 is ANQGSEA in the germline V gene. The CDR3 loop reads CSVDVGNTEAFF. The CDR3 DNA reads as TGCAGCGTTGATGTCGGGAACACTGAAGCTTTCTTT.

V gene TRBV28 combines with J gene TRBJ1-6, with D tentatively TRBD1 (6 bases). From germline, CDR1 is MDHEN and CDR2 SYDVKM. V lost 5 bases, J lost 10 bases, and 18 bases lay in between. The CDR3 spans 15 residues. CDR3 sequence reads: CASSPVSGEASPLHF. CDR3 nucleotide sequence: TGTGCCAGCAGTCCCGTCTCAGGGGAAGCGTCACCCCTCCACTTT.

The chain couples TRBV7-2 to TRBJ2-5; the D gene is possibly TRBD2 (6 bases). The CDR3 length is 14 residues. The germline V and J ends were trimmed by 4 bases and 1 base, with 10 bases remaining between them. CDR1 is SGHTA, CDR2 FQGNSA, per germline. Here the CDR3 DNA reads TGTGCCAGCAGCTACACCGGGGGCCAAGAGACCCAGTACTTC. Its protein is CASSYTGGQETQYF.

The V gene is TRBV27, the J gene TRBJ1-2; no definite D call. Germline V gives CDR1 MNHEY, CDR2 SMNVEV (reference sequence). CDR3 length: 13 residues. V was trimmed by 5 bases and J by 6 bases, leaving 13 bases between them. The CDR3 DNA reads TGTGCCAGCAGTCCTAGCGGACCTAATGGCTACACCTTC. Translated, it gives CASSPSGPNGYTF.

The V and J genes are TRBV28 and TRBJ1-2; perhaps TRBD1 as D (6 bases). Germline V gives CDR1 MDHEN, CDR2 SYDVKM. The CDR3 is 12 residues long. The V gene lost 10 bases and the J gene lost 4 bases, with 13 bases spanning the gap. CDR3 nucleotides: TGTGCCACCCAGGACAGTCTCTATGGCTACACCTTC. As protein: CATQDSLYGYTF.

The chain has TRBV7-2 and TRBJ2-7, with TRBD1 identical over 7 bases. CDR1 is SGHTA, CDR2 FQGNSA, per germline. This CDR3 region has 15 residues. Trimming took 5 bases from V and 4 from J; bases not matched to a gene: 11. CDR3 residues: CASSTLPGQSYEQYF. The DNA of the CDR3 is TGTGCCAGCAGCACCCTACCGGGACAGAGTTACGAGCAGTACTTC.

This clone turned up a few times. The CDR3, as DNA: TGTGCCAGCAGTCTAGGGGGCTCGGGGTCCAGGGGCGAGCAGTACTTC. Translated: CASSLGGSGSRGEQYF. The rearrangement joins TRBV28 to TRBJ2-7, with 7 nucleotides matching TRBD1. Germline V gives CDR1 MDHEN, CDR2 SYDVKM. The CDR3 consists of 16 residues. V was clipped by 5 bases and J by 6 bases; unmatched bases: 16.

The rearrangement links TRBV5-5 to TRBJ2-7; 10 nucleotides match TRBD1. The CDR3 contains 14 residues. Trimming removed 4 bases from V and 5 bases from J; junction bases left unmatched: 6. The V gene's germline CDR1 is SGHKS and CDR2 YYEKEE (reference sequence). CDR3 DNA sequence: TGTGCCAGCAGCAGGACAGGGGGACCTGACGAGCAGTACTTC. It specifies CASSRTGGPDEQYF.

This chain connects TRBV7-9 to TRBJ2-5, with 7 bases aligning to TRBD2. V gave up 4 bases and J gave up 0 bases; unmatched junction bases: 8. Germline V lookup: CDR1 SEHNR, CDR2 FQNEAQ (reference sequence). The CDR3 contains 16 residues. CDR3 amino acids: CASSSERGQYQETQYF. CDR3 sequence (DNA): TGTGCCAGCAGCTCCGAGCGGGGTCAGTACCAAGAGACCCAGTACTTC.

CDR3: CASSFRGGTPGELFF. For the CDR3, the DNA is TGTGCCAGCAGCTTTCGGGGAGGCACCCCCGGGGAGCTGTTTTTT. The chain is built from TRBV7-8 and TRBJ2-2, with a weak D call TRBD2 (6 bases). This CDR3 spans 15 amino acids. Germline CDR1 is SGHVS and CDR2 is FQNEAQ. V was shortened by 3 bases and J by 6 bases, with 14 bases between the two germline ends.

In DNA form, the CDR3 reads TGTGCCAGCAAGGTGAGGGAGAACACTGAAGCTTTCTTT. Translated, it gives CASKVRENTEAFF. The J gene is TRBJ1-1, the V gene TRBV6-5, with D uncertain. The ends were cut back, 7 bases at V and 1 base at J, with 10 bases in the middle. The CDR3 has 13 residues. CDR1 and CDR2 from the germline V gene are MNHEY and SVGAGI.

The rearrangement uses TRBV6-6 and TRBJ1-1; 8 bases are a match to TRBD1. Germline CDR1 reads MNHNY; CDR2 reads SVGAGI (reference sequence). The CDR3 has 16 amino acids. V lost 2 bases to trimming and J lost 0 bases; unmatched junction nucleotides: 5. The CDR3 coding sequence is TGTGCCAGCAGTTACGCGTCACAGGGGGTGAACACTGAAGCTTTCTTT. It codes for CASSYASQGVNTEAFF.

The chain has TRBV6-5 and TRBJ2-7, with 7 bases matching TRBD2. V was clipped by 5 bases and J by 6 bases; unmatched bases: 7. The CDR3 runs 13 residues. Germline CDR1 and CDR2: MNHEY and SVGAGI. The CDR3 coding sequence is TGTGCCAGCAGTACCTCGGGGGGACCCGAGCAGTACTTC. Amino acids: CASSTSGGPEQYF.

This clone was observed a few times. V usage is TRBV11-2 and J usage is TRBJ2-3; tentative D call: TRBD1 (6 bases). Germline CDR1 and CDR2: SGHAT and FQNNGV. This CDR3 spans 15 amino acids. V was trimmed by 1 base and J by 3 bases, leaving 11 bases between them. CDR3 sequence reads: CASSLVARGTDTQYF. CDR3 nucleotides: TGTGCCAGCAGCTTAGTAGCCAGGGGTACAGATACGCAGTATTTT.

This clone was seen a few times. The rearrangement uses TRBV4-3 and TRBJ2-7; a weak D match, TRBD1 (5 bases). There are 15 residues in the CDR3. CDR1 LGHNA and CDR2 YSLEER come from the germline V gene. Trimming pared 0 bases from V and 1 base from J, leaving 10 bases between. The CDR3 DNA is TGCGCCAGCAGCCAAGACTGGACACCTTCCTACGAGCAGTACTTC. Protein product: CASSQDWTPSYEQYF.

V and J are TRBV19 and TRBJ2-2; 8 bases map to TRBD1. CDR1 is LNHDA, CDR2 SQIVND, per germline (reference sequence). V lost 4 bases, J lost 6 bases, and 7 bases stayed unmatched. This CDR3 comprises 15 residues. The CDR3 DNA is TGTGCCAGTAGTACCTCCTCCAGGGGGCCCGGGGAGCTGTTTTTT. Amino acids: CASSTSSRGPGELFF.

This clone was recorded a few times. V is TRBV7-3 and J is TRBJ2-7; possible D gene TRBD2, 5 bases. The germline V gene has CDR1 SGHTA and CDR2 FQGTGA. This CDR3 comprises 13 residues. V was shortened by 4 bases and J by 6 bases, with 13 bases between the two germline ends. CDR3 in amino acids: CASSSSLAGEQYF. The CDR3 bases are TGTGCCAGCAGCTCATCTCTAGCAGGCGAGCAGTACTTC.

The chain combines TRBV1 with TRBJ2-5; the table's TRBD1 call for D was not verified on the DNA. TRBV1 is recorded as a pseudogene. CDR3 length equals 16 residues. The CDR3 here is CTSSHTPGTSGETQYF. CDR3 bases: TGCACCAGCAGCCACACCCCTGGGACAAGCGGAGAGACCCAGTACTTC.

The J gene is TRBJ1-2, the V gene TRBV4-2; no clear D. CDR1 and CDR2 from the germline V gene are LGHNA and YNFKEQ. The V end was cut by 0 bases, the J end by 6 bases, with 23 bases between. This CDR3 comprises 18 residues. The DNA for the CDR3 is TGTGCCAGCAGCCAAGATGTTGGTGGAGAGTACGGGTCAGATGGCTACACCTTC. Translating it yields CASSQDVGGEYGSDGYTF.

In this sample, this clone turned up once. The gene calls are TRBV7-6 and TRBJ2-7; 7 bases are a match to TRBD1. The CDR3 is made up of 15 amino acids. CDR1 and CDR2 from the germline V gene are SGHVS and FNYEAQ. Trimming at V came to 1 base and at J to 7 bases, leaving 10 bases not matched to a gene. The CDR3 bases are TGTGCCAGCAGCTTAGTAAGACAGGGTTTGGGGGAGCAGTACTTC. It translates to CASSLVRQGLGEQYF.

A few counts support this clone. The chain has TRBV20-1 and TRBJ1-2, with D possibly being TRBD1 (5 bases). V lost 5 bases and J lost 2, with 6 bases in between. The CDR3 runs 11 residues. Per the germline V gene, CDR1 is DFQATT and CDR2 is SNEGSKA (reference sequence). The CDR3 coding sequence is TGCAGTGCTTCAGGGAACTATGGCTACACCTTC. Residues: CSASGNYGYTF.

The chain employs TRBV19 and TRBJ1-1; no definite D call. The CDR3 runs 14 residues. The germline V gene has CDR1 LNHDA and CDR2 SQIVND (reference sequence). The germline V and J ends were trimmed by 6 bases and 0 bases, with 11 bases remaining between them. The CDR3, as DNA: TGTGCCAGTAGATGGGCAACCTTGAACACTGAAGCTTTCTTT. Translated, it gives CASRWATLNTEAFF.

V usage is TRBV27 and J usage is TRBJ2-1; TRBD1 matches 9 bases. In germline, CDR1 is MNHEY, CDR2 SMNVEV (reference sequence). The CDR3 contains 12 residues. Germline trimming cut 8 bases from V and 6 bases from J; bases unmatched to any gene: 2. The CDR3 DNA sequence: TGTGCCAGCGGGGGACAGGGCAATGAGCAGTTCTTC. Amino acids: CASGGQGNEQFF.

This clone has just one count. This chain links TRBV6-4 with TRBJ2-1, with 8 bases lining up with TRBD2. The V gene end was trimmed by 5 bases and the J gene end by 6 bases; junction bases not matched to a gene: 6. The CDR3 totals 14 residues. Germline V CDR1 and CDR2: MRHNA, SNTAGT. CDR3 region: CASSTAGGSNEQFF. The CDR3 DNA is TGTGCCAGCAGTACGGCGGGGGGTAGCAATGAGCAGTTCTTC.

The chain uses TRBV27 and TRBJ1-5, with D tentatively TRBD1 (6 bases). Germline values: CDR1 MNHEY, CDR2 SMNVEV (reference sequence). The CDR3 loop spans 13 amino acids. V lost 3 bases and J 7 bases, leaving 10 bases between the germline ends. This chain's CDR3 is CASSLLGGQPQHF. The CDR3 DNA follows: TGTGCCAGCAGTTTGTTAGGGGGACAGCCCCAGCATTTT.

The rearrangement uses TRBV14 and TRBJ2-5; D gene uncertain. Germline-derived CDR1 and CDR2 are SGHDN and FVKESK. V lost 5 bases and J lost 1, with 14 bases in between. CDR3 length: 15 amino acids. CDR3 sequence: CASSTRLGIQETQYF. The DNA for the CDR3 is TGTGCCAGCAGCACCCGTCTAGGAATCCAAGAGACCCAGTACTTC.

The chain combines TRBV6-5 with TRBJ2-3; 10 bases line up with TRBD1. This CDR3 has 13 amino acids. The V and J ends lost 8 bases and 4 bases, in that order; junction bases with no gene match: 3. Germline CDR1 is MNHEY and CDR2 is SVGAGI. As DNA, the CDR3 is TGTGCCAGCTTTGGGACAGGGGCAGATACGCAGTATTTT. Protein sequence: CASFGTGADTQYF.

The genes are TRBV30 and TRBJ1-5; D might be TRBD1 (6 bases). CDR1 is GTSNPN, CDR2 SVGIG, per germline (reference sequence). The V end was cut by 1 base, the J end by 5 bases, with 12 bases between. The CDR3 runs to 14 residues. CDR3: CAWSGGGLYQPQHF. The CDR3 bases are TGTGCCTGGAGTGGGGGGGGCTTGTATCAGCCCCAGCATTTT.

The chain links TRBV11-2 to TRBJ1-6; the D gene is possibly TRBD1 (5 bases). Germline CDR1 reads SGHAT; CDR2 reads FQNNGV. Trimming removed 4 bases at V and 7 bases at J, with 20 bases between. This CDR3 is built from 17 residues. The DNA for the CDR3 is TGTGCCAGCAGCTCTCCCCGTCCGCCAAGGGGAAATTCACCCCTCCACTTT. Translation gives CASSSPRPPRGNSPLHF.

The chain recombines TRBV18 with TRBJ2-3; unclear D gene. The CDR3 covers 13 residues. The germline gives CDR1 KGHSH, CDR2 LQKENI. The V end lost 0 bases, the J end lost 2 bases, and 3 bases lay between the germline ends. CDR3 coding DNA: TGTGCCAGCTCACCACCGGCCACAGATACGCAGTATTTT. It yields the protein CASSPPATDTQYF. Full variable domain (outside the CDR3, taken from reference TRBV18 and TRBJ2-3): NAGVMQNPRHLVRRRGQEARLRCSPMKGHSHVYWYRQLPEEGLKFMVYLQKENIIDESGMPKERFSAEFPKEGPSILRIQQVVRGDSAAYFCASSPPATDTQYFGPGTRLTVL.

The rearrangement uses TRBV29-1 and TRBJ2-7; D may be TRBD1 (5 bases). Germline CDR1 is SQVTM and CDR2 is ANQGSEA. CDR3 length: 11 amino acids. The V end lost 5 bases, the J end lost 1 base, and 6 bases lay between the germline ends. CDR3 DNA sequence: TGCAGCGTTAGGGGATCCTACGAGCAGTACTTC. It codes for CSVRGSYEQYF.

The chain couples TRBV9 to TRBJ1-6, with 8 nucleotides matching TRBD1. This CDR3 spans 15 amino acids. J lost 6 bases, V lost 3 bases, and 5 bases had no gene match. Germline V gene lookup returns CDR1 SGDLS and CDR2 YYNGEE. CDR3 coding DNA: TGTGCCAGCAGCGCGGGACAGGTTGTTAATTCACCCCTCCACTTT. It yields the protein CASSAGQVVNSPLHF.